Listed here is a single T cell receptor beta chain. No antigen is known for it. Libraries were prepared by immunoSEQ multiplex PCR; TCRdb keeps only in-frame clonotypes and omits some of them. The table lists approximately 100,000 clones, about nine tenths of them singletons. This sample was taken from a study of graft-versus-host responses after intestinal transplantation. As for the study in general: Recipients received multivisceral, liver-intestinal, or isolated intestinal transplants. Anti-thymocyte globulin induction was given to all recipients, followed by tacrolimus and steroids for approximately three years.

V gave up 6 bases and J gave up 8 bases; unmatched junction bases: 14. This CDR3 region has 17 residues. CDR1 is SGHRS, CDR2 YFSETQ, per germline. Study conclusions and caveats: Clonal ratios of graft-versus-host to host-versus-graft in allografts were high for patients exhibiting graft-donor T cell macrochimerism.

The material sequenced was unstimulated CD4+ T cells sorted from spleen or lymph node cells, taken before intestinal transplant. The clonotype was recovered from a human donor who received an intestinal transplant. The chain is built from TRBV5-1 and TRBJ2-7; 16 bases match TRBD2. This CDR3 reads CASTPGTSGGANFQQYF. Here the CDR3 DNA reads TGCGCCAGCACCCCAGGGACTAGCGGGGGGGCTAATTTCCAGCAGTACTTC.